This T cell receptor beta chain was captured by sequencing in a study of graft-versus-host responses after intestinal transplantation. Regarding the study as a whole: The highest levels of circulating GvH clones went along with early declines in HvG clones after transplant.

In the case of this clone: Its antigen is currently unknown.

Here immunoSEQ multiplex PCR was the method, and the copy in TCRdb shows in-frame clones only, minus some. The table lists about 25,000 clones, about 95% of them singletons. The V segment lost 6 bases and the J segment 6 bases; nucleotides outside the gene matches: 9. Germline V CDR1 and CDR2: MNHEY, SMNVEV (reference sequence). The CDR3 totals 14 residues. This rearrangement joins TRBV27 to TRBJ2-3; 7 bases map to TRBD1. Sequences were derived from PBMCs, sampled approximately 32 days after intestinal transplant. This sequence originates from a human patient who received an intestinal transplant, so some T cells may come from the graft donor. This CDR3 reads CASRMTGTDDTQYF. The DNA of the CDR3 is TGTGCCAGCAGGATGACAGGGACAGACGATACGCAGTATTTT.